Detailed here is one T cell receptor (beta chain). The antigen is not known. Germline V gene sequence: CDR1 SGHTA, CDR2 FQGTGA. V trimming: 4 bases; J trimming: 0 bases; junction bases outside the gene matches: 3. The CDR3 consists of 16 residues. This sample was included in a study of cytomegalovirus exposure and HLA in healthy donors. Study information: As released early, the data held 80 million to 90 million unique TCRs from HLA-typed donors. Study-wide results and limits: Reportedly, HLA-A and HLA-B alleles of most subjects were accurately predicted from TCR beta. Most CMV-associated TCR beta chains appeared HLA-restricted in a later analysis. In a later analysis, at a false discovery rate of 0.05, roughly 17,000 TCR beta sequences matched HLA alleles.

PCR used 60 Vbeta primers and 13 Jbeta primers. The assay was immunoSEQ multiplex PCR, and TCRdb's table has in-frame clones only and misses some. The sample lists about 100,000 clones, about four fifths occurring once. The receptor comes from a woman in her forties in good health and CMV-seronegative. This sequence joins TRBV7-3 and TRBJ2-3; 11 nucleotides agree with TRBD2. Sequencing was performed on PBMCs. The CDR3 nucleotides read TGTGCCAGCAGCTCTAGCGGGGGGTATAGCACAGATACGCAGTATTTT. Encoded protein: CASSSSGGYSTDTQYF. Full variable domain (missing parts from reference TRBV7-3 and TRBJ2-3): GAGVSQTPSNKVTEKGKYVELRCDPISGHTALYWYRQSLGQGPEFLIYFQGTGAADDSGLPNDRFFAVRPEGSVSTLKIQRTERGDSAVYLCASSSSGGYSTDTQYFGPGTRLTVL.